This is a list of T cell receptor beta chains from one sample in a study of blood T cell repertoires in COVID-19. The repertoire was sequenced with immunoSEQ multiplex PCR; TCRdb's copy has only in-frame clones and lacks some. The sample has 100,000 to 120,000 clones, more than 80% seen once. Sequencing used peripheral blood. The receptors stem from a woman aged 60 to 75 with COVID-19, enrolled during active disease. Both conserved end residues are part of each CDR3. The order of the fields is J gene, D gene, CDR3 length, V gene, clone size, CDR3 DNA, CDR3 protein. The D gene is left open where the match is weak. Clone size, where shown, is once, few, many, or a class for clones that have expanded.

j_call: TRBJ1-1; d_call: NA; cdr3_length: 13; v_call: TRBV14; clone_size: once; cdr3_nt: TGTGCCAGCAGCCAAGTCATTTTCCGCCGGGCTTTCTTT; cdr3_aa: CASSQVIFRRAFF
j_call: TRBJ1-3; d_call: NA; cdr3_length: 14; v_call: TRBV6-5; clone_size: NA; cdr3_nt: TGTGCCAGCCGGCGACATAGCTCTGGAAACACCATATATTTT; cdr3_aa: CASRRHSSGNTIYF
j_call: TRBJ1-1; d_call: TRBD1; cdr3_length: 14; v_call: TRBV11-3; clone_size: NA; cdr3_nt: TGTGCCAGCAGCGCCGGGACAGGGAGGTCTGAAGCTTTCTTT; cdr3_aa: CASSAGTGRSEAFF
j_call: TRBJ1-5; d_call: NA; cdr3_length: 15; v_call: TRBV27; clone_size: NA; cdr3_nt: TGTGCCAGCAGATCCATGAGGTATAGCAATCAGCCCCAGCATTTT; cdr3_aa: CASRSMRYSNQPQHF
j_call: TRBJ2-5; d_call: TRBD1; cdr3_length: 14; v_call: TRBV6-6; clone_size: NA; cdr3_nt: TGTGCCAGCAGTTTCCCAGGGGGCAGAGAGACCCAGTACTTC; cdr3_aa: CASSFPGGRETQYF
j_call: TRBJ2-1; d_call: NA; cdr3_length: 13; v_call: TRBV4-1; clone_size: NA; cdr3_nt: TGCGCCAGCAGCCAAGATCCAGGGAATGAGCAGTTCTTC; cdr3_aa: CASSQDPGNEQFF
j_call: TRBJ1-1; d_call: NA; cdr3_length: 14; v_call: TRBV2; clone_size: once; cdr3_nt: TGTGCCATCGTCACGGTGCATTCGAACACTGAAGCTTTCTTT; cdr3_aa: CAIVTVHSNTEAFF
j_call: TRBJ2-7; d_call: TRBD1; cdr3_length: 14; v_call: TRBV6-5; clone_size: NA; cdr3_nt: TGTGCCAGCAGAGTCGGACAGGGGTCCCCAGAGCAGTACTTC; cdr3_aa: CASRVGQGSPEQYF
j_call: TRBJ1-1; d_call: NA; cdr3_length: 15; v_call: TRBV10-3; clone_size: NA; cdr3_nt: TGTGCCATCAGTGAGACAAGGGGCCGGGTCACTGAAGCTTTCTTT; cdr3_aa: CAISETRGRVTEAFF
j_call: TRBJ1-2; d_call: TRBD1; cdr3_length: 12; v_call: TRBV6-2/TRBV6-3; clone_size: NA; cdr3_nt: TGTGCCAGCAGCCGGGACAGCGCTGGCTACACCTTC; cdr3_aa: CASSRDSAGYTF
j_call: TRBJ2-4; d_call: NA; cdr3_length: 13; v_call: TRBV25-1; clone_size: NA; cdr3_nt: TGTGCCAGCAGTGTCGGACAGAAAAACATTCAGTACTTC; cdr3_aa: CASSVGQKNIQYF
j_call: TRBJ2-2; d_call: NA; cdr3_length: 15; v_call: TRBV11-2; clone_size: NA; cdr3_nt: TGTGCCAGCAGCTTCGCAGGGGCTCTCACCGGGGAGCTGTTTTTT; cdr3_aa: CASSFAGALTGELFF
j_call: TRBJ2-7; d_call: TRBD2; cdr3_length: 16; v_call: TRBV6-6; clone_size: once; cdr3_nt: TGTGCCAGCAGTTACCCCCCGAGCGGGGGCACCTACGAGCAGTACTTC; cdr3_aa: CASSYPPSGGTYEQYF
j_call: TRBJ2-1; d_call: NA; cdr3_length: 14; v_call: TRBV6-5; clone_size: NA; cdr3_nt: TGTGCCAGCAGTTCAGCGTCCTCCTACAATGAGCAGTTCTTC; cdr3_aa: CASSSASSYNEQFF
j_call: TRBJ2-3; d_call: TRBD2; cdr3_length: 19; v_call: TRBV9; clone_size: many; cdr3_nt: TGTGCCAGCAGCGTAGTAGGATCCCGGGCGGGGGGGCCCATGGATACGCAGTATTTT; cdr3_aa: CASSVVGSRAGGPMDTQYF
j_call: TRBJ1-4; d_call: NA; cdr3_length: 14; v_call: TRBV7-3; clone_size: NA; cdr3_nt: TGTGCCAGCAGCCCCGGGGGATCTAATGAAAAACTGTTTTTT; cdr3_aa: CASSPGGSNEKLFF
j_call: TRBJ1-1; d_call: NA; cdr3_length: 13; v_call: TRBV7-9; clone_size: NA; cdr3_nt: TGTGCCAGCCAAGCGACAGTGAACACTGAAGCTTTCTTT; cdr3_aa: CASQATVNTEAFF
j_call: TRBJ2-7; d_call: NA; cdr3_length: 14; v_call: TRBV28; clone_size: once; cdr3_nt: TGTGCCAGCACTCCCTTATCACTTCGCAACGAGCAGTACTTC; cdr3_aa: CASTPLSLRNEQYF
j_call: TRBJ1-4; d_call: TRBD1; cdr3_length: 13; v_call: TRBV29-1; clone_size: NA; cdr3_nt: TGCAGCGTTGAGGGACAGGGTTTGGAAAAACTGTTTTTT; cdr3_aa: CSVEGQGLEKLFF
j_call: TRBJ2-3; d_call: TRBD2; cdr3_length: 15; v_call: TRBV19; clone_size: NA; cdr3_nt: TGTGCCAGTAGTATGGTGGGGGGGGTCGCAGATACGCAGTATTTT; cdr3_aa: CASSMVGGVADTQYF
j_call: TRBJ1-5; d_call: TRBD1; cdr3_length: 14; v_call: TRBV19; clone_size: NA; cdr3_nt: TGTGCCAGTAGCGGACAGGGGGGCAATCAGCCCCAGCATTTT; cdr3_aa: CASSGQGGNQPQHF
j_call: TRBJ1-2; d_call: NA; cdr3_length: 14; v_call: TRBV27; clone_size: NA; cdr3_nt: TGTGCCAGCAGTTCTTCACAGGCTTTGGGTGGCTACACCTTC; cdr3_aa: CASSSSQALGGYTF
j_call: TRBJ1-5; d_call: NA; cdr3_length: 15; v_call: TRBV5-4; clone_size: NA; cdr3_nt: TGTGCCAGCAGCGATCGCGCAGGGTTGGAACAGCCCCAGCATTTT; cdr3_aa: CASSDRAGLEQPQHF
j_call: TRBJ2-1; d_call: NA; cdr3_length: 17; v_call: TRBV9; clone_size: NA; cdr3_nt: TGTGCCAGCAGCGTAGGTCGGGCCGCGGGGGCTTACAATGAGCAGTTCTTC; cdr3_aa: CASSVGRAAGAYNEQFF
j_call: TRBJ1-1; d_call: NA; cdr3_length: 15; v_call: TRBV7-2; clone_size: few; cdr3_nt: TGTGCCAGCACCCAGTGGGGGGGGAGGAACACTGAAGCTTTCTTT; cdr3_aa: CASTQWGGRNTEAFF